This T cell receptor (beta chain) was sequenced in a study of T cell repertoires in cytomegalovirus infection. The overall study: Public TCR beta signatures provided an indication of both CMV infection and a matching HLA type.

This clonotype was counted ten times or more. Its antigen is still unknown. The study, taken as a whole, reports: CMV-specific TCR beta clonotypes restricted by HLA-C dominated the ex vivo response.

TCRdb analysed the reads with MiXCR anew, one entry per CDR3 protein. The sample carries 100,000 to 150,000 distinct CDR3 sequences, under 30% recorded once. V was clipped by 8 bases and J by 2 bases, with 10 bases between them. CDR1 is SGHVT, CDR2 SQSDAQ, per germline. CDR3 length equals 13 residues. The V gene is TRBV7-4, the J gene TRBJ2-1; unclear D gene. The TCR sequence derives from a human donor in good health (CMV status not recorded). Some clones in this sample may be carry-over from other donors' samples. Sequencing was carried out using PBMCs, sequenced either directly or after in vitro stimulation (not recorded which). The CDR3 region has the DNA TGTGCCAGCCCGGATCCCCCCTACAATGAGCAGTTCTTC. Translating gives CASPDPPYNEQFF. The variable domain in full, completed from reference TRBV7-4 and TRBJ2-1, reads GAGVSQSPRYKVAKRGRDVALRCDSISGHVTLYWYRQTLGQGSEVLTYSQSDAQRDKSGRPSGRFSAERPERSVSTLKIQRTEQGDSAVYLCASPDPPYNEQFFGPGTRLTVL.